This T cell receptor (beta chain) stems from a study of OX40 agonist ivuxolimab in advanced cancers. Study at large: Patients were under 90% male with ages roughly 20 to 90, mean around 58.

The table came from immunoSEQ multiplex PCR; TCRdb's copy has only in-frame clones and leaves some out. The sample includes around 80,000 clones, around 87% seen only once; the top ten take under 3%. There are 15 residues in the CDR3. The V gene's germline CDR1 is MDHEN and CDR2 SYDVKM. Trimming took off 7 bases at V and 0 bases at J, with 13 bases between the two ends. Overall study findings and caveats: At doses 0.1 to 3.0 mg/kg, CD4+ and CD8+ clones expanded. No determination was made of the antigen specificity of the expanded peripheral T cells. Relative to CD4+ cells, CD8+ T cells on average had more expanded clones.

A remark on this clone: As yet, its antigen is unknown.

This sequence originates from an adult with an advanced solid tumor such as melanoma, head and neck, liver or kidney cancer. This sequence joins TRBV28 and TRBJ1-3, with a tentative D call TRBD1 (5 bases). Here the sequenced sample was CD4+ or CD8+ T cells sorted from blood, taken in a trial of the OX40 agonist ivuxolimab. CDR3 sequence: CASTPAGHSGNTIYF. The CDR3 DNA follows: TGTGCCAGCACCCCTGCAGGGCACTCTGGAAACACCATATATTTT.